This T cell receptor (beta chain) originates from a study of CXCR3-negative and CXCR3-positive naive CD8 T cells. Sorting was done in triplicate for each CD8+ T cell subset (about 280,000 cells each). Researchers prepared the TRB cDNA libraries using 5' RACE with UMI labels. TCRdb re-analyzed the 5' RACE reads; it lists each CDR3 protein once, without DNA. This sample contains more than 45,000 distinct CDR3 sequences. Germline V gene lookup returns CDR1 LNHDA and CDR2 SQIVND (reference sequence). The length of the CDR3 is 15 residues. The clonotype originates from a human donor in good health. Some clones in this sample may be carry-over from other donors' samples. The J gene is TRBJ1-2, the V gene TRBV19. The source material was memory CD8+ T cells from blood. CDR3 amino acids: CASSIDQGTAYGYTF. Full variable domain (outside the CDR3, taken from reference TRBV19 and TRBJ1-2): DGGITQSPKYLFRKEGQNVTLSCEQNLNHDAMYWYRQDPGQGLRLIYYSQIVNDFQKGDIAEGYSVSREKKESFPLTVTSAQKNPTAFYLCASSIDQGTAYGYTFGSGTRLTVV.